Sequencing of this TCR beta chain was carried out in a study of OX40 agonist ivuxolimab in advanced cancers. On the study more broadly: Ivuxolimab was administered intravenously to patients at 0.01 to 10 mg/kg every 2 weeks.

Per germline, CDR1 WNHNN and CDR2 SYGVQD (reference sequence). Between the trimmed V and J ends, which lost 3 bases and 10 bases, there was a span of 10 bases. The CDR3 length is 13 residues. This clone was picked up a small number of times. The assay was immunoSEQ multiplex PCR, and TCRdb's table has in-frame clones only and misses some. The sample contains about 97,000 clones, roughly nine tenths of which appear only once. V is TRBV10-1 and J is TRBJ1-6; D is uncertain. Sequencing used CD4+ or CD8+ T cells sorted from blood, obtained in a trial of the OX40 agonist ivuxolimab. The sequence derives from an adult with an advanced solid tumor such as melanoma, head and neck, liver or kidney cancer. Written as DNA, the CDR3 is TGCGCCAGCAGTGATGAAGTCTGGTCACCCCTCCACTTT. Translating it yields CASSDEVWSPLHF.